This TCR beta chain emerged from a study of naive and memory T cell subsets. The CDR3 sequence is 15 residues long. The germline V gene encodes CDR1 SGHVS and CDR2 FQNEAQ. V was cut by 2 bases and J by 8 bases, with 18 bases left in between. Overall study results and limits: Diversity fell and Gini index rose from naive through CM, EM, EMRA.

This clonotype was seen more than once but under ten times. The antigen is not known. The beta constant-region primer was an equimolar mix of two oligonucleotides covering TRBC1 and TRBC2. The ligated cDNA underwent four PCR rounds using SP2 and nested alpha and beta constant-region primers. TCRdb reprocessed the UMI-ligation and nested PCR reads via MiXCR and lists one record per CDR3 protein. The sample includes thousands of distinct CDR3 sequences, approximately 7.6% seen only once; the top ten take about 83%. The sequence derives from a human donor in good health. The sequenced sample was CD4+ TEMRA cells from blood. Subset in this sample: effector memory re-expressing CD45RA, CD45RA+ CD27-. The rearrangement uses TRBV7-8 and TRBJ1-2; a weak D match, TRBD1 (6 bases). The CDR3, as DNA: TGTGCCAGCAGCTTACTGACAGGCGAAAAGGGCGGCTACACCTTC. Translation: CASSLLTGEKGGYTF.